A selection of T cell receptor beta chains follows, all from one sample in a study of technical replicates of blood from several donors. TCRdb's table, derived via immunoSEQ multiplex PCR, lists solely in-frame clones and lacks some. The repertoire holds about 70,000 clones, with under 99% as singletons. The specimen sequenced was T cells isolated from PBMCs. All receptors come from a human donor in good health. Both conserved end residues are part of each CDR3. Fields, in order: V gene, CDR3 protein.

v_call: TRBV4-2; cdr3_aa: CASSLYEGQNTGELFF
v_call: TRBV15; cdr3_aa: CATSKNRGSHDEQFF
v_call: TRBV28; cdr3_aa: CASRAATIGAREEFF
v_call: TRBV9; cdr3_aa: CASSVEGTESYEQYF
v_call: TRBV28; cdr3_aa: CASRLPWGQGNQPQHF
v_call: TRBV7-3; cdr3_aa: CASSPGGDYGYTF
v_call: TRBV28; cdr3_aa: CASSVQEGYGYTF
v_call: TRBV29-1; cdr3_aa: CSVVEQGAGYTF
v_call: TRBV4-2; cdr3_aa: CASSQEGLGALNEQFF
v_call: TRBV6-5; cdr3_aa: CASTVSEESNEQFF
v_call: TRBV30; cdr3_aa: CAWRIAGLSYEQYF
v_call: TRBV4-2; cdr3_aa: CASSQEGLAGVAQTQYF
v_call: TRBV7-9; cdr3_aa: CASSPRREKTHEQYF
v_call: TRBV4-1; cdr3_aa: CASSPSRGLNYGYTF
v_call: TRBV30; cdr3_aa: CAWSGNRVNQPQHF
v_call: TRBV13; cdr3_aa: CASSLRRTDTQYF
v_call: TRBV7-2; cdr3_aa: CASSLVGLATYEQYF
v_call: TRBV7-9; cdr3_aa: CASIPLVGEGQAYEQYF
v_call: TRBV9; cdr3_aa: CASSSDLDYYGYTF
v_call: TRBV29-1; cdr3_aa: CSATKGPVDGELFF
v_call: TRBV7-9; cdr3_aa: CASSLDGREETQYF
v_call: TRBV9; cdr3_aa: CASSVDPGALSGELFF
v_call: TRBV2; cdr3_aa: CASRIAGGAGEQYF
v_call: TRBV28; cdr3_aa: CASRLDRPGLAGDYGTDTQYF
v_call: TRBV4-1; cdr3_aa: CASSQGRRPIQYDEQFF
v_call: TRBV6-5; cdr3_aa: CASRKGVSDNEQFF
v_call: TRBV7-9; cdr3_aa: CASTILFEQYF
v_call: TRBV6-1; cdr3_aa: CASSDWAGSYEQYF
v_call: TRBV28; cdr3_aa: CASSFPGENYGYTF
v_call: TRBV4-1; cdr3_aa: CASSPPQGGRETQYF
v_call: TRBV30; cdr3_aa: CAWSVRGGDWSNQPQHF
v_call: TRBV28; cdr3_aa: CASRGQGGYGYTF
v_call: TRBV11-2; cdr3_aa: CASSSGLGEKLFF
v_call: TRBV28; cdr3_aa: CASSPLESLRQETQYF
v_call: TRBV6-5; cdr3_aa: CASSSGGEGNTIYF
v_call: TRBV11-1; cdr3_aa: CASSPRDRARETQYF
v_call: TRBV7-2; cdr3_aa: CASSPGESNYGYTF
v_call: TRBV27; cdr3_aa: CASRPLDRGREKLFF
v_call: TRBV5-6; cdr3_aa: CASRFRLGKINEQFF
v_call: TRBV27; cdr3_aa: CASSFTSGNTDTQYF
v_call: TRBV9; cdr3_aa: CASSVGGLAGGETQYF
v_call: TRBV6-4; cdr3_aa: CASSAPPGVFYEQYF
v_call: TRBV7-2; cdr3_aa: CASSQTGQPQHF
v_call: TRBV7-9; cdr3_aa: CASSLDRGPAFF
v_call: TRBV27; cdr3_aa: CASSPGDRGLIQPQHF
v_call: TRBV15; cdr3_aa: CATSRDLGVNVLTF